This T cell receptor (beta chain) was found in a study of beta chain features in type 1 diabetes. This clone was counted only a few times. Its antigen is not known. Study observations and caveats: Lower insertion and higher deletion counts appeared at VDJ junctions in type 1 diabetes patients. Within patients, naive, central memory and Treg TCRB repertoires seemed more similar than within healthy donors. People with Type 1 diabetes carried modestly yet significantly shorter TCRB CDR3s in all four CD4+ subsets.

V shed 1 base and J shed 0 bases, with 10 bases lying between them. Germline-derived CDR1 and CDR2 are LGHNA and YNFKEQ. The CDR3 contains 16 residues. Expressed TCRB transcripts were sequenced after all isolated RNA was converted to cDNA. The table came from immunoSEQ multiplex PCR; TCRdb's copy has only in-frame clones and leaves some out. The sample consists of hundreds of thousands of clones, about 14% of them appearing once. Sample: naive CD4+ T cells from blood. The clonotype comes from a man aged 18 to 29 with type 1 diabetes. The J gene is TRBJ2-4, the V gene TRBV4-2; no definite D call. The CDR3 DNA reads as TGTGCCAGCAGCCAAGCGACCGACCTAGCCAAAAACATTCAGTACTTC. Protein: CASSQATDLAKNIQYF.